What follows are 17 T cell receptor beta chains derived from one specimen sequenced in a study of T cell repertoires in cytomegalovirus infection. In TCRdb, the reads were re-called with MiXCR into one record per CDR3 protein. The top ten hold approximately 4.2% of the sample, which has about 190,000 distinct CDR3 sequences, approximately 9.7% seen once. The sequenced sample was PBMCs. Receptors originate from a human donor in good health (CMV status not recorded). Some clones in this sample may be carry-over from other donors' samples.

This clonotype was seen repeatedly, ten times or more. The gene calls are TRBV18 and TRBJ1-5; D unclear. Germline V gives CDR1 KGHSH, CDR2 LQKENI. Trimming left V 8 bases short and J 2 bases short, with 7 bases between. The CDR3 is 12 residues long. The CDR3 region is CASSPGNQPQHF. As DNA, the CDR3 is TGTGCCAGCAGCCCAGGCAATCAGCCCCAGCATTTT.

This clonotype was seen repeatedly, ten times or more. This chain connects TRBV10-3 to TRBJ2-1; a possible D gene is TRBD2 (5 bases). Trimming took off 7 bases at V and 2 bases at J, with 12 bases between the two ends. Germline V gene data show CDR1 as ENHRY and CDR2 as SYGVKD. The CDR3 is 14 amino acids. This chain's CDR3 is CAIKSEVAYNEQFF. CDR3 coding DNA: TGTGCCATCAAGTCGGAGGTCGCCTACAATGAGCAGTTCTTC.

This clonotype came up a few times. This chain links TRBV29-1 with TRBJ2-3; perhaps TRBD2 as D (6 bases). V was cut by 7 bases and J by 5 bases, with 13 bases left in between. The germline V gene encodes CDR1 SQVTM and CDR2 ANQGSEA. There are 12 residues in the CDR3. The CDR3 region is CSGEEGIDTQYF. The DNA for the CDR3 is TGCAGCGGGGAGGAAGGGATAGATACGCAGTATTTT.

There are a few counts of this clonotype. The chain links TRBV6-2 or TRBV6-3 to TRBJ2-3; TRBD2 aligns across 7 bases. The germline V gene encodes CDR1 MNHEY and CDR2 SVGEGT. There are 13 residues in the CDR3. The V segment lost 5 bases and the J segment 2 bases; nucleotides outside the gene matches: 1. The CDR3 loop is CASSRDYTDTQYF. The CDR3 DNA is TGTGCCAGCAGTAGGGACTACACAGATACGCAGTATTTT.

This clonotype was observed many times. The rearrangement links TRBV10-3 to TRBJ2-5, with 7 nucleotides matching TRBD2. The CDR3 loop spans 12 amino acids. Germline V CDR1 and CDR2: ENHRY, SYGVKD. Germline trimming cut 8 bases from V and 5 bases from J; bases unmatched to any gene: 5. Here the CDR3 reads CAIGGDRETQYF. Here the CDR3 DNA reads TGTGCCATCGGGGGGGATCGGGAGACCCAGTACTTC.

This clonotype was observed a handful of times. This sequence joins TRBV20-1 and TRBJ2-1; 9 bases agree with TRBD2. Germline V lookup: CDR1 DFQATT, CDR2 SNEGSKA (reference sequence). V lost 4 bases and J lost 9; bases outside the gene matches: 7. The CDR3 totals 13 residues. The DNA for the CDR3 is TGCAGTGCTAAAGGCGGGGGGGCCGCTGAGCAGTTCTTC. Translated: CSAKGGGAAEQFF.

The chain uses TRBV7-9 and TRBJ1-1, with D hard to call. The V and J ends lost 6 bases and 5 bases respectively, with 10 bases between them. This CDR3 comprises 12 residues. Germline V CDR1 and CDR2: SEHNR, FQNEAQ (reference sequence). Written as DNA, the CDR3 is TGTGCCAGCAGTGGCGGGGTTACTGAAGCTTTCTTT. It specifies CASSGGVTEAFF.

The chain links TRBV7-9 to TRBJ1-1; D possibly corresponds to TRBD1 (5 bases). V lost 6 bases and J lost 4, with 9 bases in between. The germline V gene has CDR1 SEHNR and CDR2 FQNEAQ (reference sequence). The CDR3 is 12 residues long. CDR3 DNA sequence: TGTGCCAGCAGTCCAGGGTTCACTGAAGCTTTCTTT. Its protein product is CASSPGFTEAFF.

This clonotype occurred a few times. This CDR3 reads CASKKVASGRETQYF. CDR3 in DNA: TGTGCCAGCAAAAAGGTAGCTTCCGGGAGAGAGACCCAGTACTTC. V is TRBV28 and J is TRBJ2-5; TRBD2 is a possible D gene (6 bases). Trimming took 7 bases from V and 4 from J, leaving 19 bases between them. Germline assignment: CDR1 MDHEN and CDR2 SYDVKM. The CDR3 is 15 amino acids. Full variable domain (rest looked up from reference TRBV28 and TRBJ2-5): DVKVTQSSRYLVKRTGEKVFLECVQDMDHENMFWYRQDPGLGLRLIYFSYDVKMKEKGDIPEGYSVSREKKERFSLILESASTNQTSMYLCASKKVASGRETQYFGPGTRLLVL.

Remarks on this clonotype: A junction end diverges from the germline sequence, so it may reflect a read error. This sequence joins TRBV4-3 and TRBJ2-1; 12 bases are a match to TRBD2. CDR3 length equals 17 residues. Germline values: CDR1 LGHNA, CDR2 YSLEER. CDR3 bases: TGCGCCAGCAGCCAAGAGTTGGCTAGCGGGGGGGCCAATGAGCGGTTCTTC. It encodes CASSQELASGGANERFF.

This chain links TRBV5-6 with TRBJ2-2, with D hard to call. V was shortened by 0 bases and J by 1 base, with 10 bases between the two germline ends. The CDR3 runs 16 residues. Germline V gene sequence: CDR1 SGHDT, CDR2 YYEEEE. CDR3 nucleotides: TGTGCCAGCAGCTTGGATGTAGGACGGAACACCGGGGAGCTGTTTTTT. It is translated as CASSLDVGRNTGELFF.

This clonotype was counted at least ten times. The CDR3, as DNA: TGTGCCAGCAGTTACTCTTACCTGGACAAAAGCACAGATACGCAGTATTTT. It specifies CASSYSYLDKSTDTQYF. This chain uses TRBV6-2 or TRBV6-3 with TRBJ2-3; TRBD1 is a possible D gene (5 bases). CDR1 is MNHEY, CDR2 SVGEGT, per germline. The V end lost 0 bases, the J end lost 0 bases, and 13 bases lay between the germline ends. The CDR3 runs 17 residues.

This clonotype was recorded many times. The rearrangement joins TRBV7-2 to TRBJ2-6; no clear D. This CDR3 region has 18 residues. Between the trimmed V and J ends, which lost 1 base and 5 bases, there was a span of 18 bases. CDR1 and CDR2 from the germline V gene are SGHTA and FQGNSA. The CDR3 nucleotides read TGTGCCAGCAGCTTAGTCCCCTCCCGGTTAATATGGGCCAACGTCCTGACTTTC. The encoded protein is CASSLVPSRLIWANVLTF.

This clonotype was detected many times. The chain combines TRBV4-3 with TRBJ2-6, with 7 bases identical to TRBD1. CDR3 length: 16 residues. Trimming cost V 2 bases and J 4 bases; bases outside gene matches: 5. Germline CDR1 and CDR2: LGHNA and YSLEER. CDR3 DNA: TGCGCCAGCAGCCAACGACAGGGCTCGGGGGCCAACGTCCTGACTTTC. It encodes CASSQRQGSGANVLTF.

Points on this clonotype: As the CDR3 is not closed by the conserved phenylalanine or tryptophan, this likely results from a read error. The DNA is left out, because the CDR3 cannot be placed on it with certainty; the CDR3 is given as TCRdb lists it. The V and J genes are TRBV28 and TRBJ2-2. The CDR3 is 15 residues long, counting both termini. The germline gives CDR1 MDHEN, CDR2 SYDVKM. The CDR3 loop reads CASSVLLANTGELLV.

This clonotype was counted many times. The chain carries TRBV28 and TRBJ1-3; D is unclear. The CDR3 spans 15 residues. V dropped 6 bases and J dropped 0 bases, with 12 bases sitting between them. Looked up from germline, CDR1 is MDHEN and CDR2 is SYDVKM. The CDR3 DNA is TGTGCCAGCAGCATGACTGAACTCTCTGGAAACACCATATATTTT. As protein: CASSMTELSGNTIYF.

This clonotype turned up a few times. V is TRBV28 and J is TRBJ1-5, with TRBD1 as a possible D gene (5 bases). This CDR3 is 15 amino acids long. V gave up 3 bases and J gave up 1 base, with 10 bases separating them. Germline values: CDR1 MDHEN, CDR2 SYDVKM. DNA of the CDR3: TGTGCCAGCAGTTTCTTAGACAGAAGCAATCAGCCCCAGCATTTT. Protein sequence: CASSFLDRSNQPQHF.